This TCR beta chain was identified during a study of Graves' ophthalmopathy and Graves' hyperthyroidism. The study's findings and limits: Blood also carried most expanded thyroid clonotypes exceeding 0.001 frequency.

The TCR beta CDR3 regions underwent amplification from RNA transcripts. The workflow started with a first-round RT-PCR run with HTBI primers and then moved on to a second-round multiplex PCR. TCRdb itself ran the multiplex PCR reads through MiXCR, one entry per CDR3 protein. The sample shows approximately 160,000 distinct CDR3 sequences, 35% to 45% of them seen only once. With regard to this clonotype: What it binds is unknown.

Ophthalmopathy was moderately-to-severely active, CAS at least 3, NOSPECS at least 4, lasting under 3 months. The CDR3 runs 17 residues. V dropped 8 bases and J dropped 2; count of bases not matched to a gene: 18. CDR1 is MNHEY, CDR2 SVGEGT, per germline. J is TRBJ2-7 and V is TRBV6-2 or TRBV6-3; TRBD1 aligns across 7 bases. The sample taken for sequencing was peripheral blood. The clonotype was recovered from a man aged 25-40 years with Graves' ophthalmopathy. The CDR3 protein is CASRPPIQQGLPYEQYF. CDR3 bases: TGTGCCAGCCGTCCACCGATCCAACAGGGGCTACCCTACGAGCAGTACTTC.